Below are 27 T cell receptor beta chains sequenced from a single sample in a study of blood T cell repertoires in COVID-19. Clones were read by immunoSEQ multiplex PCR, and TCRdb kept only the in-frame ones, dropping some. The sample yields 250,000 to 300,000 clones, 89% seen once. Sequencing was performed on PBMCs or T cells enriched from blood (not recorded which). The receptors derive from a woman aged 55-70 years who had recovered from COVID-19.

The chain combines TRBV11-3 with TRBJ1-2; D is ambiguous. The germline V gene encodes CDR1 SGHNT and CDR2 YENEEA. V shed 0 bases and J shed 0 bases, with 8 bases lying between them. The CDR3 has 15 amino acids. The CDR3 nucleotides are TGTGCCAGCAGCTTAGATACATCCCCTAACTATGGCTACACCTTC. Encoded protein: CASSLDTSPNYGYTF.

The V and J genes are TRBV7-9 and TRBJ2-7, with D hard to call. V was cut by 8 bases and J by 3 bases, with 8 bases left in between. CDR1 and CDR2 (germline): SEHNR, FQNEAQ (reference sequence). The CDR3 runs to 11 residues. The CDR3 DNA reads TGTGCCAGCGGGCAGGACTACGAGCAGTACTTC. Its translation: CASGQDYEQYF.

The chain carries TRBV28 and TRBJ2-1; D might be TRBD1 (5 bases). V was clipped by 3 bases and J by 5 bases, with 14 bases between them. Germline V lookup: CDR1 MDHEN, CDR2 SYDVKM. The CDR3 sequence is 15 residues long. CDR3 nucleotides: TGTGCCAGCAGTTTCGTACAGGCGACCCACAATGAGCAGTTCTTC. Its protein is CASSFVQATHNEQFF. The whole variable domain, filled in from reference TRBV28 and TRBJ2-1, reads DVKVTQSSRYLVKRTGEKVFLECVQDMDHENMFWYRQDPGLGLRLIYFSYDVKMKEKGDIPEGYSVSREKKERFSLILESASTNQTSMYLCASSFVQATHNEQFFGPGTRLTVL.

The CDR3 protein is CASSLASGVMNLGYEQYF. For the CDR3, the DNA is TGTGCCAGCAGCTTAGCTAGCGGGGTTATGAACTTAGGGTACGAGCAGTACTTC. The chain has TRBV7-8 and TRBJ2-7; 8 positions match TRBD2. The junction had 14 bases not matched to a gene; V was cut back by 0 bases and J by 4 bases. The CDR3 contains 18 residues. Germline-derived CDR1 and CDR2 are SGHVS and FQNEAQ.

V and J are TRBV2 and TRBJ1-6; TRBD1 matches 8 bases. With V trimmed by 2 bases and J by 5 bases, 2 bases remained unmatched. Germline CDR1 SNHLY, CDR2 FYNNEI. The CDR3 length is 15 residues. The CDR3 DNA reads as TGTGCCAGCAGTGAACAGGGGGCCGATAATTCACCCCTCCACTTT. Its protein is CASSEQGADNSPLHF. The complete variable domain, with remaining parts taken from reference TRBV2 and TRBJ1-6, reads EPEVTQTPSHQVTQMGQEVILRCVPISNHLYFYWYRQILGQKVEFLVSFYNNEISEKSEIFDDQFSVERPDGSNFTLKIRSTKLEDSAMYFCASSEQGADNSPLHFGNGTRLTVT.

The V and J genes are TRBV6-5 and TRBJ1-5, with TRBD1 identical over 8 bases. This CDR3 is 15 amino acids long. Germline V gives CDR1 MNHEY, CDR2 SVGAGI. V gave up 5 bases and J gave up 2 bases; unmatched junction bases: 5. The CDR3 loop reads CASSQQGVGNQPQHF. The DNA of the CDR3 is TGTGCCAGCAGTCAACAGGGGGTAGGCAATCAGCCCCAGCATTTT.

The chain uses TRBV10-3 and TRBJ1-6; the D is unclear. Trimming shortened V by 0 bases and J by 6 bases, and 12 bases separated the two germline ends. The CDR3 extends over 16 amino acids. Germline CDR1 reads ENHRY; CDR2 reads SYGVKD. This CDR3 is CAISESMAISNSPLHF. The CDR3 DNA reads TGTGCCATCAGTGAGTCGATGGCCATAAGTAATTCACCCCTCCACTTT.

The J gene is TRBJ2-3, the V gene TRBV4-2, with 11 bases aligning to TRBD2. V gave up 1 base and J gave up 6 bases; unmatched junction bases: 6. The CDR3 consists of 16 residues. Germline V gene lookup returns CDR1 LGHNA and CDR2 YNFKEQ. For the CDR3, the DNA is TGTGCCAGCAGCCAAGTATCATTAGCGGGGGGGGATACGCAGTATTTT. Amino acid sequence: CASSQVSLAGGDTQYF.

This clone was found a few times. The J gene is TRBJ1-6, the V gene TRBV27, with D hard to call. The CDR3 length is 13 residues. Germline V gene lookup returns CDR1 MNHEY and CDR2 SMNVEV (reference sequence). Trimming shortened V by 4 bases and J by 16 bases, and 17 bases separated the two germline ends. The CDR3 nucleotides are TGTGCCAGCAGTTCCCGCTCGACAACCCATCTCCACTTT. It yields the protein CASSSRSTTHLHF.

The chain combines TRBV28 with TRBJ1-4; no clear D. Germline values: CDR1 MDHEN, CDR2 SYDVKM. Trimming left V 9 bases short and J 8 bases short, with 19 bases between. The CDR3 length is 14 residues. DNA of the CDR3: TGTGCCAGTAGAGGCTCCGGCGGAGTCGAAAAACTGTTTTTT. This sequence encodes CASRGSGGVEKLFF.

The chain is built from TRBV11-2 and TRBJ2-5; 9 bases line up with TRBD2. CDR1 is SGHAT and CDR2 is FQNNGV in the germline V gene. The CDR3 extends over 16 amino acids. V was pared by 0 bases and J by 5 bases, with 7 bases of the junction left unmatched. The CDR3 protein is CASSLETSGTGETQYF. The DNA of the CDR3 is TGTGCCAGCAGCTTAGAGACTAGCGGTACTGGGGAGACCCAGTACTTC.

The chain combines TRBV29-1 with TRBJ2-5, with D unresolved. This CDR3 has 13 amino acids. The V gene's germline CDR1 is SQVTM and CDR2 ANQGSEA. Trimming left V 6 bases short and J 1 base short, with 12 bases between. For the CDR3, the DNA is TGCAGCGTCCGGGTCTATGGCCAAGAGACCCAGTACTTC. This translates into CSVRVYGQETQYF.

This chain connects TRBV4-1 to TRBJ2-1, with 7 nucleotides matching TRBD2. From germline, CDR1 is MGHRA and CDR2 YSYEKL. The CDR3 is made up of 15 amino acids. The trim removed 4 bases at V and 7 bases at J, leaving 10 bases unmatched. The CDR3 is CASSPDPLGGNEQFF. DNA for the CDR3: TGCGCCAGCAGCCCGGACCCGCTGGGGGGGAATGAGCAGTTCTTC.

The chain is built from TRBV28 and TRBJ2-2, with D tentatively TRBD2 (5 bases). Germline CDR1 and CDR2: MDHEN and SYDVKM. This CDR3 region has 12 residues. The V end lost 3 bases, the J end lost 6 bases, and 5 bases lay between the germline ends. The CDR3: CASSLRAGELFF. The CDR3 DNA is TGTGCCAGCAGTTTGAGGGCCGGGGAGCTGTTTTTT.

The chain is built from TRBV7-3 and TRBJ2-3; a possible D gene is TRBD2 (6 bases). Germline-derived CDR1 and CDR2 are SGHTA and FQGTGA. This CDR3 has 16 amino acids. The germline V and J ends were trimmed by 5 bases and 0 bases, with 15 bases remaining between them. The CDR3 sequence is CASSPFGLASTDTQYF. The CDR3 DNA sequence: TGTGCCAGCAGCCCCTTCGGGCTAGCGAGCACAGATACGCAGTATTTT.

The rearrangement joins TRBV4-2 to TRBJ2-2; 7 bases match TRBD1. Germline V gene sequence: CDR1 LGHNA, CDR2 YNFKEQ. This CDR3 comprises 15 residues. V dropped 1 base and J dropped 6; count of bases not matched to a gene: 5. CDR3: CASSQGQGEAGELFF. The CDR3 region has the DNA TGTGCCAGCAGCCAAGGACAGGGCGAGGCCGGGGAGCTGTTTTTT.

J is TRBJ1-4 and V is TRBV2; 9 bases line up with TRBD1. In germline, CDR1 is SNHLY, CDR2 FYNNEI. The CDR3 extends over 13 amino acids. V gave up 7 bases and J gave up 7 bases; unmatched junction bases: 4. The chain's CDR3 is CASMGQGGEKLFF. The CDR3 coding sequence is TGTGCCAGCATGGGACAGGGTGGTGAAAAACTGTTTTTT.

This chain connects TRBV19 to TRBJ1-4; 10 bases align to TRBD1. Germline trimming cut 4 bases from V and 8 bases from J; bases unmatched to any gene: 1. This CDR3 has 13 residues. CDR1 is LNHDA and CDR2 is SQIVND in the germline V gene (reference sequence). CDR3 in DNA: TGTGCCAGTAGTAGGGACAGGGGAGAAAAACTGTTTTTT. This sequence encodes CASSRDRGEKLFF.

V is TRBV6-4 and J is TRBJ2-3, with 8 nucleotides matching TRBD2. The CDR3 sequence is 15 residues long. CDR1 and CDR2 (germline): MRHNA, SNTAGT. Trimming took 0 bases from V and 1 from J; bases not matched to a gene: 0. The CDR3 protein is CASSDSSGGTDTQYF. The CDR3 nucleotides read TGTGCCAGCAGTGACTCTAGCGGGGGCACAGATACGCAGTATTTT.

This clone appeared a single time. This chain uses TRBV7-9 with TRBJ2-1; the D is unclear. In germline, CDR1 is SEHNR, CDR2 FQNEAQ (reference sequence). This CDR3 has 14 residues. The ends were cut back, 2 bases at V and 8 bases at J, with 13 bases in the middle. The CDR3 DNA reads TGTGCCAGCAGCTTACCCAACGGTGAATATGAGCAGTTCTTC. It is translated as CASSLPNGEYEQFF.

The genes are TRBV25-1 and TRBJ1-2, with D tentatively TRBD1 (5 bases). This CDR3 has 14 residues. Germline CDR1 MGHDK, CDR2 SYGVNS. The V end lost 2 bases, the J end lost 4 bases, and 11 bases lay between the germline ends. The chain's CDR3 is CASSELRQGYGYTF. In DNA form, the CDR3 reads TGTGCCAGCAGTGAACTGAGGCAGGGCTATGGCTACACCTTC.

The chain links TRBV6-5 to TRBJ1-1; 9 bases map to TRBD1. Germline CDR1 reads MNHEY; CDR2 reads SVGAGI. V dropped 2 bases and J dropped 2; count of bases not matched to a gene: 3. CDR3 size: 15 residues. CDR3 in DNA: TGTGCCAGCAGTTACGGGACAGGGCTAAACACTGAAGCTTTCTTT. This codes for CASSYGTGLNTEAFF.

The gene calls are TRBV28 and TRBJ1-2; perhaps TRBD1 as D (5 bases). The CDR3 length is 14 residues. The germline V gene has CDR1 MDHEN and CDR2 SYDVKM. Trimming pared 6 bases from V and 9 bases from J, leaving 20 bases between. The CDR3 region has the DNA TGTGCCAGCAGCTCCTGGAGGGGTTCCACGAGCTACACCTTC. This gives the protein CASSSWRGSTSYTF.

This clone was counted only a few times. V usage is TRBV6-1 and J usage is TRBJ2-3, with 8 bases identical to TRBD2. The CDR3 sequence is 16 residues long. Losses at the gene ends were 4 bases for V and 2 bases for J; bases not matched to a gene: 8. The V gene's germline CDR1 is MNHNS and CDR2 SASEGT. CDR3 sequence: CASSVRTSMLTDTQYF. The DNA of the CDR3 is TGTGCCAGCAGTGTCAGGACTAGCATGCTCACAGATACGCAGTATTTT.

This chain connects TRBV2 to TRBJ2-7; the match to TRBD2 covers 13 bases. V shed 1 base and J 5 bases; nucleotides not matched to a gene: 8. Germline-derived CDR1 and CDR2 are SNHLY and FYNNEI. The CDR3 loop spans 17 amino acids. The CDR3 region has the DNA TGTGCCAGCAGTGAAGGGACTAGCGGGAGCGCGAGCGACGAGCAGTACTTC. Translated: CASSEGTSGSASDEQYF.

This clone was observed a handful of times. The chain couples TRBV7-6 to TRBJ1-5; 7 bases fit TRBD1. V lost 4 bases, J lost 9 bases, and 9 bases stayed unmatched. Germline V gives CDR1 SGHVS, CDR2 FNYEAQ. The CDR3 consists of 14 residues. CDR3 region: CASSSQGPLMPQHF. For the CDR3, the DNA is TGTGCCAGCAGCTCACAGGGGCCCCTTATGCCCCAGCATTTT.

V is TRBV19 and J is TRBJ2-7, with 9 bases matching TRBD2. The CDR3 totals 15 residues. Germline CDR1 and CDR2: LNHDA and SQIVND (reference sequence). Trimming took 3 bases from V and 6 from J; bases not matched to a gene: 9. The CDR3 region is CASSIDAAGGREQYF. The DNA for the CDR3 is TGTGCCAGTAGTATCGATGCCGCGGGAGGGCGCGAGCAGTACTTC.